The next 15 T cell receptor beta chains were all read from a single sample in a study of Tregs in tolerant kidney transplant recipients (dated by TCRdb to the late 2010s). The library relied on the immunoSEQ multiplex PCR assay. TCRdb took over this immuneACCESS table, retaining in-frame rearrangements with V and J assigned. Such tables are incomplete; in checked studies, under half of the missing clones stem from an unresolved V gene, and the remainder is unexplained. The sample table contains 15,000 to 20,000 clones; only one count was recorded for approximately 57% of them. Jointly, the top ten make up approximately 3% of the sample. These TCRs are of unknown antigen specificity. Input material: Tregs from blood cultured with allogeneic cells. Receptors originate from a human donor in good health.

The chain joins TRBV6-6 to TRBJ1-2, with TRBD1 matching over 8 bases. The CDR3 contains 16 residues. CDR1 and CDR2 (germline): MNHNY, SVGAGI (reference sequence). The V segment lost 2 bases and the J segment 4 bases; nucleotides outside the gene matches: 9. The CDR3 nucleotides read TGTGCCAGCAGTTACGACAGGGGCCCCACCGCCTATGGCTACACCTTC. It specifies CASSYDRGPTAYGYTF.

In regard to this clone: Being one base from a much bigger clone, this may be a read error. The chain uses TRBV7-8 and TRBJ1-1; tentatively, D is TRBD1 (5 bases). The CDR3 is 14 amino acids. Germline values: CDR1 SGHVS, CDR2 FQNEAQ. The CDR3 protein is CASNLVGGNTEAFF. CDR3 in DNA: TGTGCCAGCAACTTAGTTGGGGGAAACACTGAAGCTTTCTTT.

In its sample, this clone was seen a few times. The V call is TRBV29-1, the J call TRBJ2-5; 10 bases align to TRBD2. The CDR3 is 14 residues long. The J segment lost 4 bases and the V segment lost 6 bases, leaving 8 bases of the junction unmatched. Germline V CDR1 and CDR2: SQVTM, ANQGSEA. Here the CDR3 DNA reads TGCAGCGTCGCCCCTCTAGCGGGAGTAGAGACCCAGTACTTC. Translation gives CSVAPLAGVETQYF. Full variable domain (remainder filled in from reference TRBV29-1 and TRBJ2-5): SAVISQKPSRDICQRGTSLTIQCQVDSQVTMMFWYRQQPGQSLTLIATANQGSEATYESGFVIDKFPISRPNLTFSTLTVSNMSPEDSSIYLCSVAPLAGVETQYFGPGTRLLVL.

This clone is labeled medium-sized. The genes are TRBV5-4 and TRBJ2-5, with TRBD1 matching over 8 bases. The germline V gene encodes CDR1 SGHNT and CDR2 YYREEE (reference sequence). The J segment lost 9 bases and the V segment lost 0 bases, leaving 13 bases of the junction unmatched. The length of the CDR3 is 16 residues. CDR3 DNA: TGTGCCAGCAGCTTGGGCAGGGGGCGACAGGCCCATCCCCAGTACTTC. Protein product: CASSLGRGRQAHPQYF. The variable domain in full, with the rest retrieved from reference TRBV5-4 and TRBJ2-5, is ETGVTQSPTHLIKTRGQQVTLRCSSQSGHNTVSWYQQALGQGPQFIFQYYREEENGRGNFPPRFSGLQFPNYSSELNVNALELDDSALYLCASSLGRGRQAHPQYFGPGTRLLVL.

This chain joins TRBV6-1 and TRBJ1-4; no definite D call. Germline-derived CDR1 and CDR2 are MNHNS and SASEGT. The ends were cut back, 6 bases at V and 7 bases at J, with 18 bases in the middle. CDR3 length equals 15 residues. The CDR3 DNA sequence: TGTGCCAGCAGCCTTAGAGGCGCCTCGGCTGAAAAACTGTTTTTT. As protein: CASSLRGASAEKLFF.

The J gene is TRBJ1-1, the V gene TRBV7-2; D remains unclear. Trimming removed 1 base at V and 1 base at J, with 4 bases between. The germline gives CDR1 SGHTA, CDR2 FQGNSA. The CDR3 is 13 residues long. CDR3 in DNA: TGTGCCAGCAGCTTAGAAGGGAACACTGAAGCTTTCTTT. Its translation: CASSLEGNTEAFF.

The chain has TRBV29-1 and TRBJ2-7, with D perhaps matching TRBD2 (5 bases). With 5 bases removed from V and 0 bases from J, the gap between germline ends came to 14 bases. Germline values: CDR1 SQVTM, CDR2 ANQGSEA. CDR3 length equals 14 residues. CDR3 sequence reads: CSVLDSGSSYEQYF. The CDR3 DNA reads TGCAGCGTTCTGGACTCCGGCAGCTCCTACGAGCAGTACTTC.

A word on this clone: The same CDR3 can be traced to other DNA sequences in this sample. The chain couples TRBV7-3 to TRBJ2-5; TRBD1 matches at 12 bases. This CDR3 is 16 amino acids long. With V trimmed by 5 bases and J by 4 bases, 8 bases remained unmatched. CDR1 SGHTA and CDR2 FQGTGA come from the germline V gene. DNA of the CDR3: TGTGCCAGCAGCACTGGGACAGGGGGCGGCGGAGAGACCCAGTACTTC. Translating gives CASSTGTGGGGETQYF.

The gene calls are TRBV7-2 and TRBJ2-7; 8 bases are shared with TRBD2. CDR1 is SGHTA, CDR2 FQGNSA, per germline. V lost 3 bases and J lost 3; bases outside the gene matches: 10. The CDR3 consists of 16 residues. Here the CDR3 DNA reads TGTGCCAGCAGCTTCCCTGCGGGGGGCCACCTCTACGAGCAGTACTTC. Translation: CASSFPAGGHLYEQYF.

The chain is built from TRBV5-1 and TRBJ2-1, with D perhaps given as TRBD1 or TRBD2 (6 bases each). The CDR3 sequence is 13 residues long. Germline V gene sequence: CDR1 SGHRS, CDR2 YFSETQ. V was clipped by 5 bases and J by 5 bases, with 11 bases between them. The CDR3 loop reads CASRGGTNNEQFF. The DNA of the CDR3 is TGCGCCAGCAGAGGCGGGACAAACAATGAGCAGTTCTTC.

This clone turned up a few times. The chain has TRBV7-2 and TRBJ2-7; the D gene is possibly TRBD2 (5 bases). In germline, CDR1 is SGHTA, CDR2 FQGNSA. The CDR3 covers 15 residues. V shed 1 base and J shed 1 base, with 11 bases lying between them. CDR3 bases: TGTGCCAGCAGCTTAGTCGAGGGAATATCCTACGAGCAGTACTTC. This sequence encodes CASSLVEGISYEQYF.

V is TRBV7-2 and J is TRBJ2-3; possible D gene TRBD2, 5 bases. The V and J ends lost 2 bases and 2 bases respectively, with 11 bases between them. This CDR3 is built from 15 residues. Germline CDR1 SGHTA, CDR2 FQGNSA. CDR3 in amino acids: CASSLLLAATDTQYF. In DNA, the CDR3 is TGTGCCAGCAGCTTACTTCTAGCAGCCACAGATACGCAGTATTTT.

In regard to this clone: A much larger clone lies one base from this, so it may be a read error. This chain uses TRBV27 with TRBJ1-2; 7 nucleotides align to TRBD1. This CDR3 contains 15 residues. The germline gives CDR1 MNHEY, CDR2 SMNVEV (reference sequence). The CDR3 nucleotides are TGTGCCGGCAGCAGACAGGGCACCCTAGGCTATGGCTACACCTTC. It encodes CAGSRQGTLGYGYTF.

This clone counts as medium-sized. The J gene is TRBJ2-7, the V gene TRBV6-5; TRBD2 is a possible D gene (5 bases). Germline V gene data show CDR1 as MNHEY and CDR2 as SVGAGI. This CDR3 region has 11 residues. Trimming shortened V by 5 bases and J by 7 bases, and 9 bases separated the two germline ends. The CDR3 protein is CASSRGNEQYF. The DNA for the CDR3 is TGTGCCAGCAGTAGAGGGAATGAGCAGTACTTC.

There are many counts of this clone. The J gene is TRBJ1-2, the V gene TRBV6-6, with D perhaps matching TRBD1 (6 bases). Trimming pared 0 bases from V and 7 bases from J, leaving 12 bases between. Germline CDR1 reads MNHNY; CDR2 reads SVGAGI (reference sequence). This CDR3 has 14 amino acids. The CDR3 DNA reads TGTGCCAGCAGTTACTCCTGGGGGCAGGGTGGCTACACCTTC. Translation: CASSYSWGQGGYTF.